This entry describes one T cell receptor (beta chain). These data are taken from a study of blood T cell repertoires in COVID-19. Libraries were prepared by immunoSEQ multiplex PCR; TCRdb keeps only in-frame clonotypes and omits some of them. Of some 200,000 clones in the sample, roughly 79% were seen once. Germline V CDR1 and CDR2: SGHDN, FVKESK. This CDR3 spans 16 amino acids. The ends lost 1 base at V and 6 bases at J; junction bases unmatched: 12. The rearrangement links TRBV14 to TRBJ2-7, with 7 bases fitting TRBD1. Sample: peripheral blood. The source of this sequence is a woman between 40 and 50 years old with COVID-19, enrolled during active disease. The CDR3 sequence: CASSQGGWTGFPEQYF. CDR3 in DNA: TGTGCCAGCAGCCAAGGGGGATGGACAGGCTTTCCCGAGCAGTACTTC.